These 2 T cell receptor beta chains were sequenced from one sample in a study of shared clonotypes between healthy human individuals (dated by TCRdb to 2018 to 2021). CD8 naive samples were CD45RO-negative cells positively selected for CCR7, giving a CD45RA+CCR7+ population that excluded TemRA cells. Libraries came from the immunoSEQ multiplex PCR assay. TCRdb took this table from immuneACCESS and kept in-frame rearrangements with V and J called. Such tables lack part of the clones; where checked against another copy, unresolved V genes explain under half of the gap, and the rest is unexplained. The sample yields around 600,000 clones; 95% to 98% were counted once. Roughly 0.29% of the sample is taken by the ten largest. Sequencing was done on a sample of naive CD8+ T cells sorted from blood. The sample's cell subset or site label, decoded: CD45RA+CCR7+. These receptors all stem from a man aged 25 to 40 in good health.

CDR3 in DNA: TGCAGCGTGGAGAGGACCGACTCCTACGAGCAGTACTTC. Translating gives CSVERTDSYEQYF. The chain carries TRBV29-1 and TRBJ2-7; D is unclear. Trimming left V 6 bases short and J 0 bases short, with 12 bases between. The CDR3 has 13 amino acids. The germline gives CDR1 SQVTM, CDR2 ANQGSEA.

The V and J genes are TRBV9 and TRBJ2-5, with a tentative D call TRBD2 (5 bases). Germline V gene lookup returns CDR1 SGDLS and CDR2 YYNGEE. V lost 0 bases and J lost 1, with 10 bases in between. The CDR3 has 15 amino acids. Written as DNA, the CDR3 is TGTGCCAGCAGCGTAGGAGGAGCGGCCCAAGAGACCCAGTACTTC. This codes for CASSVGGAAQETQYF.